Given below is one T cell receptor (beta chain) in context. Its antigen is not known. This CDR3 is 14 amino acids long. Germline V gene data show CDR1 as MGHRA and CDR2 as YSYEKL. Early memory CD8+ T cells that were CCR7+ PD-1+ TIGIT+ with exhausted-like traits constituted the TPEX cells. Negative magnetic separation was used for the enrichment of total CD8+ T cells. The data stem from a study of human CD8 memory T cell subsets. It was UMI-labeled 5' RACE by which the TCR beta libraries were made. TCRdb re-called the 5' RACE reads and gives one entry per CDR3 protein, without DNA. This sample's table reports around 5,000 distinct CDR3 sequences. Whole-study findings and limits: The study found similarly high diversity in stem-like memory and precursor exhausted T cells, unlike effector memory cells.

The sample taken for sequencing was CD8+ T cells from PBMCs. The TCR was taken from a human donor in good health. The V call is TRBV4-1, the J call TRBJ1-5. The chain's CDR3 is CASSQAISNQPQHF.